This T cell receptor beta chain is from a study of T cells expressing NK-cell markers. Study context: Source material for TCR beta repertoires consisted of sorted CD3+CD56+NKG2C+, CD3+CD56+NKG2C- and CD3+CD56-NKG2C+ T cells. There were seven HCMV-seropositive donors and one seronegative donor among the eight sequenced.

CDR1 and CDR2 from the germline V gene are LNHDA and SQIVND (reference sequence). The CDR3 has 13 residues. Synthesis of TCR beta cDNA relied on 5'RACE template switching carrying UMIs. Following a re-call of the 5' RACE reads, TCRdb has one entry per CDR3 protein and lacks DNA. The data include 300,000 to 500,000 distinct CDR3 sequences; the top ten clones carry roughly 10%. The sequence came from a woman aged 45-59 years in good health. The material sequenced was blood T cells: a sorted CD56 or NKG2C T cell subset, CD4+ or CD8+ T cells, or bulk PBMC T cells (not recorded which). The chain is built from TRBV19 and TRBJ2-1; TCRdb indicates TRBD1, and absent DNA this call remains unverified. CDR3 loop: CATKQGTYNEQFF.